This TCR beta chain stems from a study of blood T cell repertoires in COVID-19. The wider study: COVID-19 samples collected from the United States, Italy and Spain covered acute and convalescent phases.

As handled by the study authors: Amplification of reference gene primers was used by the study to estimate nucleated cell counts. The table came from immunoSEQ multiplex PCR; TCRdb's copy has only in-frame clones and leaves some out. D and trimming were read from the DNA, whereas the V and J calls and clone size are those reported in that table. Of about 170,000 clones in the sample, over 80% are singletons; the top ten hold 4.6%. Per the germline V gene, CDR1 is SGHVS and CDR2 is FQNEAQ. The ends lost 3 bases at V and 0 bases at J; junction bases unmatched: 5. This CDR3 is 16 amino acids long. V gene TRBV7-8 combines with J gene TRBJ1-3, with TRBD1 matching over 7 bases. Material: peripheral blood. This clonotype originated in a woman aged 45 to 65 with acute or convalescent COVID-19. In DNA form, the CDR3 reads TGTGCCAGCAGCTTCGGGACAGTAATCTCTGGAAACACCATATATTTT. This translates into CASSFGTVISGNTIYF.